This T cell receptor beta chain was captured in a study of blood T cell repertoires in COVID-19. The table came from immunoSEQ multiplex PCR; TCRdb's copy has only in-frame clones and leaves some out. The top ten clones hold around 10% of a sample with more than 200,000 clones, over 75% of them seen once. Germline V gene sequence: CDR1 SGHKS, CDR2 YYEKEE (reference sequence). The CDR3 extends over 13 amino acids. V was shortened by 0 bases and J by 2 bases, with 5 bases between the two germline ends. Enrollment of patients from Seattle took place during active infection, with longitudinal follow-up. V is TRBV5-5 and J is TRBJ1-1; D remains ambiguous. Sequencing was done on a sample of peripheral blood. The clonotype comes from a middle-aged man with COVID-19, enrolled during active disease. As DNA, the CDR3 is TGTGCCAGCAGCTTGGACAGAAACACTGAAGCTTTCTTT. Its translation is CASSLDRNTEAFF.